This T cell receptor beta chain comes out of a study of blood T cell repertoires in COVID-19. Study-level background: Sites in the United States, Italy and Spain provided acute and convalescent COVID-19 samples. T cells, B-cell-depleted T cells, or PBMCs provided the cDNA or gDNA that served as material.

In the original processing: Amplification of reference gene primers was used by the study to estimate nucleated cell counts. Data came from immunoSEQ multiplex PCR; TCRdb stores just in-frame clones and leaves some out. Clone size and the V and J calls come from that table; the DNA yielded D and trimming. The data hold more than 140,000 clones, with about four fifths observed a single time. Germline loops: CDR1 DFQATT, CDR2 SNEGSKA (reference sequence). J lost 10 bases, V lost 5 bases, and 5 bases had no gene match. CDR3 size: 11 residues. Sequenced sample: peripheral blood. The gene calls are TRBV20-1 and TRBJ1-1, with TRBD1 matching 9 bases. This receptor was identified in a human donor in a cohort sampled during active COVID-19. DNA of the CDR3: TGCAGTGCTTCCACAGGGGGCGCAGCTTTCTTT. Protein product: CSASTGGAAFF.